This note documents a single TCR beta chain sequence. The antigen remains unidentified. This entry belongs to a study of CD8+ T cells in alopecia areata. Study context: Each of the treated patients was given oral tofacitinib, 5 to 10 mg twice daily, for moderate-to-severe alopecia areata. Findings and limits, study-wide: Affected scalp, especially in alopecia totalis/universalis, had a higher clonality than normal scalp did. A great number of expanded lesional clones endured in scalp and blood during tofacitinib.

The treatment is: oral pan-JAK inhibitor, 5-10 mg twice daily. Once RNA had been extracted, it was reverse transcribed into cDNA to act as the sequencing template. Measured with immunoSEQ multiplex PCR; TCRdb has only the in-frame clones, and not every one. The profile shows about 200,000 clones, 64% of them singletons. The V gene end was trimmed by 1 base and the J gene end by 5 bases; junction bases not matched to a gene: 7. The CDR3 loop spans 16 amino acids. Germline CDR1 and CDR2: KGHSH and LQKENI. The sample was CD4+ T cells sorted from blood, taken at week 4, from a patient treated with tofacitinib. The chain is built from TRBV18 and TRBJ2-1, with TRBD2 identical over 8 bases. The origin of this receptor is a human donor with alopecia areata. The CDR3 loop reads CASSPQSSGGHNEQFF. The DNA for the CDR3 is TGTGCCAGCTCACCACAGTCCAGCGGGGGCCACAATGAGCAGTTCTTC.